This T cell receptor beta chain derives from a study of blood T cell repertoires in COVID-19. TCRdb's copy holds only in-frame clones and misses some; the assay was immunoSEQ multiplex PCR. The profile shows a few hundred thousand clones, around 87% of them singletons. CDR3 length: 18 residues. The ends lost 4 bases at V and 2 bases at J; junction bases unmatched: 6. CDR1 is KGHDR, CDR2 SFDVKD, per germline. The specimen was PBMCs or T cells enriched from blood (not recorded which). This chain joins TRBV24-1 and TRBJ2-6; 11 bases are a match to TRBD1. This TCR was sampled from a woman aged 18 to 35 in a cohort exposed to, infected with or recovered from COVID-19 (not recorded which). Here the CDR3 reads CATSDPGTGGTGANVLTF. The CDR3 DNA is TGTGCCACCAGTGACCCCGGGACAGGGGGAACTGGGGCCAACGTCCTGACTTTC.